These T cell receptor beta chains were read from a single sample in a study of shared clonotypes between healthy human individuals. The repertoire was sequenced with immunoSEQ multiplex PCR; TCRdb's copy has only in-frame clones and lacks some. The table includes more than 2 million clones, about 95% detected once. The sample consisted of naive CD8+ T cells sorted from blood. Every receptor here comes from a man between 18 and 35 years old in good health. CDR3s include the opening cysteine and the closing phenylalanine or tryptophan. Fields, in order: D gene, J gene, clone size, V gene, CDR3 DNA, CDR3 protein. A D gene is named only where the DNA matches it firmly. A clone size is listed for some rows: how often the clone was seen (once, few, many), or a class if it is expanded.

>-|TRBJ1-1|-|TRBV2
TGTGCCAGCAGTGGGGGCCGGGCGGTATCTGAAGCTTTCTTT
CASSGGRAVSEAFF
>TRBD1|TRBJ2-2|few|TRBV6-5
TGTGCCAGCAAACCGGGACAGGGCTACACCGGGGAGCTGTTCTTT
CASKPGQGYTGELFF
>TRBD2|TRBJ2-7|-|TRBV29-1
TGCAGCGTTGAGTCGTGGACTAGCGGGGCGTCGGCCTACGAGCAGTACTTC
CSVESWTSGASAYEQYF
>-|TRBJ2-1|-|TRBV4-1
TGCGCCAGCAGCCAAGAAGGCAGGAACTCCTACAATGAGCAGTTCTTC
CASSQEGRNSYNEQFF
>-|TRBJ1-2|-|TRBV7-2
TGTGCCAGCAGCTTGAATCGGGTCGCCGCATATGGCTACACCTTC
CASSLNRVAAYGYTF
>-|TRBJ1-3|once|TRBV21-1
TGTGCCAGCAGCAAAGCTTACAGGAGCTCTGGAAACACCATATATTTT
CASSKAYRSSGNTIYF
>-|TRBJ2-3|once|TRBV7-9
TGTGCCAGCAAACTAGCAAGCTCAGATACGCAGTATTTT
CASKLASSDTQYF
>-|TRBJ2-1|-|TRBV27
TGTGCCAGCAGTTTCTCCAATGAGCAGTTCTTC
CASSFSNEQFF
>-|TRBJ1-1|few|TRBV19
TGTGCCAGCCAGCAACAGGGACGCGGCACTGAAGCTTTCTTT
CASQQQGRGTEAFF
>-|TRBJ2-1|-|TRBV10-3
TGTGCCATCAGTGTCTCCCCCGGGACCGCATCCTACAATGAGCAGTTCTTC
CAISVSPGTASYNEQFF
>-|TRBJ1-3|-|TRBV4-2
TGTGCCAGCAGCCAAGATCGGGCAGGGTCTGGAAACACCATATATTTT
CASSQDRAGSGNTIYF
>TRBD2|TRBJ2-2|-|TRBV19
TGTGCCAGTAGTGTAGCGGGCTATAACACCGGGGAGCTGTTTTTT
CASSVAGYNTGELFF
>-|TRBJ1-2|-|TRBV11-2
TGTGCCAGCAGCCCCGGCCAGTATGGCTACACCTTC
CASSPGQYGYTF
>-|TRBJ1-2|-|TRBV14
TGTGCCAGCAGCCAAGATCGAGCCTATGGCTACACCTTC
CASSQDRAYGYTF
>-|TRBJ2-2|-|TRBV6-5
TGTGCCAGCAGTTACCGCGGAACCGGGGAGCTGTTTTTT
CASSYRGTGELFF
>-|TRBJ2-2|-|TRBV29-1
TGCAGCGTTGAAAACTATTACACCGGGGAGCTGTTTTTT
CSVENYYTGELFF
>TRBD2|TRBJ2-3|-|TRBV9
TGTGCCAGCAGCGGCTGGACTAGCGGGAGATCGCCAGATACGCAGTATTTT
CASSGWTSGRSPDTQYF
>TRBD1|TRBJ2-7|-|TRBV5-4
TGTGCCAGCAGCTTAACAGGGGGTCTCGAGCAGTACTTC
CASSLTGGLEQYF
>-|TRBJ2-4|-|TRBV4-3
TGCGCCAGCAGCCAAGGCCCCCAGCGCTTC
CASSQGPQRF